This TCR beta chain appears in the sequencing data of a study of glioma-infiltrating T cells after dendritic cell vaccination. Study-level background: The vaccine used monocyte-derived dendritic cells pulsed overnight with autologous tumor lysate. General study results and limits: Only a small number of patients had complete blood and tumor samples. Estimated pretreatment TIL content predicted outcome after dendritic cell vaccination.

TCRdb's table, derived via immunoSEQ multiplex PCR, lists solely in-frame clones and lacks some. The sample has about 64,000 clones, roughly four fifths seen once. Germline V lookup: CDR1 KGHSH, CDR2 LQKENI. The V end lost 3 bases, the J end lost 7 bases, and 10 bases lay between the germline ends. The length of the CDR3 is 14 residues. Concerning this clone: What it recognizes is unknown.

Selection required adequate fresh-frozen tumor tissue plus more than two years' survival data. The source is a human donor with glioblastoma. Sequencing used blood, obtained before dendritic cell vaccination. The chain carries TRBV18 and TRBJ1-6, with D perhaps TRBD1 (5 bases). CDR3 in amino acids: CASSPLDRNSPLHF. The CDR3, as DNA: TGTGCCAGCTCACCGTTAGACAGAAATTCACCCCTCCACTTT. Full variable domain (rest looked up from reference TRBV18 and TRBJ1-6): NAGVMQNPRHLVRRRGQEARLRCSPMKGHSHVYWYRQLPEEGLKFMVYLQKENIIDESGMPKERFSAEFPKEGPSILRIQQVVRGDSAAYFCASSPLDRNSPLHFGNGTRLTVT.